These 14 T cell receptor beta chains were sequenced from one sample in a study of blood T cell repertoires in COVID-19. Measured with immunoSEQ multiplex PCR; TCRdb has only the in-frame clones, and not every one. The sample consists of around 88,000 clones, about 88% of them appearing once. The specimen sequenced was peripheral blood. These receptors were collected from a woman of 80 years or more with acute or convalescent COVID-19.

This sequence joins TRBV11-2 and TRBJ2-5; tentative D call: TRBD1 (6 bases). The CDR3 spans 18 residues. Germline values: CDR1 SGHAT, CDR2 FQNNGV. Between the trimmed V and J ends, which lost 1 base and 5 bases, there was a span of 23 bases. As DNA, the CDR3 is TGTGCCAGCAGCTTAGTAGGGGGACCCGTTCAGAGGCGGGAGACCCAGTACTTC. Amino acids: CASSLVGGPVQRRETQYF.

CDR3: CASSSVYEQYF. The CDR3 DNA reads as TGTGCCAGCAGTTCGGTCTACGAGCAGTACTTC. This rearrangement joins TRBV28 to TRBJ2-7; D gene ambiguous. From germline, CDR1 is MDHEN and CDR2 SYDVKM. V gave up 4 bases and J gave up 3 bases, with 4 bases separating them. This CDR3 is built from 11 residues.

The chain joins TRBV19 to TRBJ1-4; D possibly corresponds to TRBD1 (5 bases). Germline CDR1 and CDR2: LNHDA and SQIVND (reference sequence). This CDR3 comprises 13 residues. Trimming removed 10 bases from V and 8 bases from J, with 17 bases in between. In nucleotides, the CDR3 is TGTGCCACTGGCGGGGGGTTTGGAGAAAAACTGTTTTTT. Translation gives CATGGGFGEKLFF.

The chain links TRBV19 to TRBJ2-1; 14 nucleotides align to TRBD2. Germline loops: CDR1 LNHDA, CDR2 SQIVND (reference sequence). CDR3 length equals 16 residues. The V gene end was trimmed by 4 bases and the J gene end by 7 bases; junction bases not matched to a gene: 6. The chain's CDR3 is CASSRSGTSGSNEQFF. DNA for the CDR3: TGTGCCAGTAGTAGGTCCGGGACTAGCGGGAGTAATGAGCAGTTCTTC.

The rearrangement joins TRBV3-1 (or the pseudogene TRBV3-2) to TRBJ2-7, with 9 bases fitting TRBD1. The germline gives CDR1 LGHDT, CDR2 YNNKEL (reference sequence). The CDR3 sequence is 16 residues long. Trimming cost V 1 base and J 2 bases; bases outside gene matches: 6. The CDR3 DNA reads TGTGCCAGCAGCCAAGTCTCGGGACAGGGTCCCTACGAGCAGTACTTC. This codes for CASSQVSGQGPYEQYF.

V and J are TRBV2 and TRBJ2-3; no clear D gene. V dropped 6 bases and J dropped 0 bases, with 10 bases sitting between them. Per the germline V gene, CDR1 is SNHLY and CDR2 is FYNNEI. This CDR3 has 14 residues. The DNA for the CDR3 is TGTGCCAGCAGAGGAGATAGGAGCACAGATACGCAGTATTTT. Translating it yields CASRGDRSTDTQYF.

The chain has TRBV13 and TRBJ2-3; 10 bases match TRBD2. The CDR3 spans 16 residues. V dropped 5 bases and J dropped 0; count of bases not matched to a gene: 5. CDR1 is PRHDT, CDR2 FYEKMQ, per germline (reference sequence). The CDR3 nucleotides are TGTGCCAGCAGCATACAACTAGCGGGAAGCACAGATACGCAGTATTTT. It encodes CASSIQLAGSTDTQYF.

The chain joins TRBV28 to TRBJ1-1; D ambiguous. Germline loops: CDR1 MDHEN, CDR2 SYDVKM. The CDR3 is 13 amino acids. V lost 5 bases and J lost 3, with 10 bases in between. CDR3 amino acids: CASSPPQDTEAFF. The CDR3 DNA follows: TGTGCCAGCAGTCCACCCCAGGACACTGAAGCTTTCTTT.

V gene TRBV3-1 (or the pseudogene TRBV3-2) combines with J gene TRBJ2-1; 14 nucleotides line up with TRBD2. The CDR3 is 18 amino acids. Germline trimming cut 5 bases from V and 0 bases from J; bases unmatched to any gene: 6. CDR1 is LGHDT, CDR2 YNNKEL, per germline (reference sequence). CDR3 protein: CASSSRTSGRTSYNEQFF. The DNA for the CDR3 is TGTGCCAGCAGCTCCCGGACTAGCGGGAGGACCTCCTACAATGAGCAGTTCTTC.

The gene calls are TRBV7-8 and TRBJ2-7; a possible D gene is TRBD2 (5 bases). V lost 5 bases to trimming and J lost 7 bases, with 12 bases between them. The CDR3 runs to 12 residues. Germline V gene data show CDR1 as SGHVS and CDR2 as FQNEAQ. The CDR3 spells CASSADRGEQYF. In DNA form, the CDR3 reads TGTGCCAGCAGCGCGGACCGAGGGGAGCAGTACTTC.

The chain combines TRBV3-1 (or the pseudogene TRBV3-2) with TRBJ1-1; D possibly corresponds to TRBD1 (5 bases). Germline values: CDR1 LGHDT, CDR2 YNNKEL (reference sequence). V was trimmed by 1 base and J by 5 bases, leaving 8 bases between them. The CDR3 runs 13 residues. The CDR3 is CASSQGDWTEAFF. CDR3 sequence (DNA): TGTGCCAGCAGCCAAGGGGACTGGACTGAAGCTTTCTTT.

This chain connects TRBV28 to TRBJ2-2; 9 bases map to TRBD1. V lost 5 bases to trimming and J lost 4 bases; unmatched junction nucleotides: 5. Germline V gives CDR1 MDHEN, CDR2 SYDVKM. The CDR3 has 15 residues. The chain's CDR3 is CASSLRDRATGELFF. The CDR3 DNA sequence: TGTGCCAGCAGTCTTAGGGACAGGGCCACCGGGGAGCTGTTTTTT.

This chain links TRBV4-3 with TRBJ2-2; D is perhaps TRBD1 (6 bases). The germline CDR1 and CDR2 sequences are LGHNA and YSLEER. V dropped 3 bases and J dropped 6 bases, with 17 bases sitting between them. The CDR3 runs to 16 residues. In nucleotides, the CDR3 is TGCGCCAGCAGCCAGGCTCTCTACAGGGATGCCGGGGAGCTGTTTTTT. Translating it yields CASSQALYRDAGELFF.

V and J are TRBV29-1 and TRBJ2-3, with 9 bases matching TRBD1. V lost 4 bases and J lost 4; bases outside the gene matches: 3. The CDR3 contains 13 residues. Germline V lookup: CDR1 SQVTM, CDR2 ANQGSEA. The CDR3 is CSVAQGAADTQYF. As DNA, the CDR3 is TGCAGCGTTGCACAGGGGGCGGCAGATACGCAGTATTTT.